These 32 T cell receptor beta chains share one sample of origin, sequenced in a study of neoadjuvant anti-PD-1 for oral cavity cancer. Sequencing used immunoSEQ multiplex PCR; TCRdb keeps in-frame clones, though not all of them. The sample holds about 15,000 clones, about 63% seen once. Here the sequenced sample was PBMCs, taken before nivolumab (anti-PD-1) treatment. The receptors were gathered from a person between 40 and 85 years old with oral cavity squamous cell carcinoma.

The V and J genes are TRBV9 and TRBJ2-1, with a weak D call TRBD2 (5 bases). Germline-derived CDR1 and CDR2 are SGDLS and YYNGEE. CDR3 length: 17 residues. Trimming cost V 0 bases and J 1 base, with 14 bases left between them. The DNA of the CDR3 is TGTGCCAGCAGCGTAGGAATAGCGTCGCCGTCCTACAATGAGCAGTTCTTC. Protein: CASSVGIASPSYNEQFF.

This chain joins TRBV27 and TRBJ1-5, with D hard to call. V lost 2 bases and J lost 1, with 9 bases in between. The germline gives CDR1 MNHEY, CDR2 SMNVEV (reference sequence). This CDR3 has 15 amino acids. The CDR3 DNA sequence: TGTGCCAGCAGTTTAGCGGGTCCGAGCAATCAGCCCCAGCATTTT. This encodes CASSLAGPSNQPQHF.

The CDR3 reads CASSLDHEQFF. The CDR3 nucleotides are TGTGCCAGCAGCTTAGATCATGAGCAGTTCTTC. This chain connects TRBV11-3 to TRBJ2-1; no firm D call. The CDR3 covers 11 residues. V was shortened by 0 bases and J by 8 bases, with 2 bases between the two germline ends. Germline loops: CDR1 SGHNT, CDR2 YENEEA.

This clone was seen a handful of times. The CDR3, as DNA: TGTGCCTGGGGGGAGGGGCCCCTCGTGATCAATGAGCAGTTCTTC. Translating it yields CAWGEGPLVINEQFF. The chain employs TRBV30 and TRBJ2-1, with 7 bases matching TRBD2. Per the germline V gene, CDR1 is GTSNPN and CDR2 is SVGIG (reference sequence). V trimming: 5 bases; J trimming: 6 bases; junction bases outside the gene matches: 13. The CDR3 length is 15 residues.

CDR3 bases: TGTGCCAGCAGCCCGACTTACCCGGGACAGGGGGACTATGGCTACACCTTC. Amino acids: CASSPTYPGQGDYGYTF. The chain employs TRBV7-8 and TRBJ1-2, with 11 nucleotides matching TRBD1. Trimming removed 5 bases from V and 3 bases from J; junction bases left unmatched: 11. Per germline, CDR1 SGHVS and CDR2 FQNEAQ. This CDR3 contains 17 residues.

The CDR3 sequence is CASSEWKGRRAEAFF. In DNA, the CDR3 is TGCGCCAGCAGTGAGTGGAAGGGGCGGAGGGCTGAAGCTTTCTTT. This rearrangement joins TRBV10-1 to TRBJ1-1, with a possible D match to TRBD1 (5 bases). From germline, CDR1 is WNHNN and CDR2 SYGVQD (reference sequence). V lost 1 base to trimming and J lost 6 bases, with 15 bases between them. CDR3 length: 15 amino acids.

The chain joins TRBV7-2 to TRBJ2-1; 12 bases fit TRBD2. CDR1 and CDR2 from the germline V gene are SGHTA and FQGNSA. The CDR3 totals 16 residues. V was clipped by 5 bases and J by 7 bases; unmatched bases: 9. CDR3 in amino acids: CASSPGLAGSLNEQFF. The CDR3 DNA sequence: TGTGCCAGCAGCCCCGGACTAGCGGGGTCATTGAATGAGCAGTTCTTC. Drawing the rest from reference TRBV7-2 and TRBJ2-1, the complete variable domain is GAGVSQSPSNKVTEKGKDVELRCDPISGHTALYWYRQSLGQGLEFLIYFQGNSAPDKSGLPSDRFSAERTGGSVSTLTIQRTQQEDSAVYLCASSPGLAGSLNEQFFGPGTRLTVL.

This chain links TRBV5-1 with TRBJ2-1; 12 positions agree with TRBD2. Germline values: CDR1 SGHRS, CDR2 YFSETQ. Trimming at V came to 4 bases and at J to 4 bases, leaving 3 bases not matched to a gene. CDR3 length: 15 amino acids. As DNA, the CDR3 is TGCGCCAGCAGCGGGGGACTAGCGGGTTACAATGAGCAGTTCTTC. This codes for CASSGGLAGYNEQFF.

V usage is TRBV5-8 and J usage is TRBJ2-1; TRBD1 or TRBD2 may be the D gene (5 bases each). The CDR3 runs to 13 residues. Trimming took 5 bases from V and 9 from J, leaving 15 bases between them. From germline, CDR1 is SGHTS and CDR2 YDEGEE. CDR3 DNA: TGTGCCAGCAGAATCGGGACCGAGCGTGAGCAGTTCTTC. Translated, it gives CASRIGTEREQFF.

The chain joins TRBV6-1 to TRBJ2-7; tentative D call: TRBD1 (6 bases). Germline loops: CDR1 MNHNS, CDR2 SASEGT. The CDR3 loop spans 15 amino acids. V was shortened by 7 bases and J by 6 bases, with 22 bases between the two germline ends. This CDR3 is CASTLRGPSNGEQYF. The CDR3 DNA sequence: TGTGCCAGCACCCTCAGGGGACCCAGCAACGGCGAGCAGTACTTC.

As to this clone: Distinct nucleotide sequences in the sample also encode this CDR3. CDR3 region: CASSPGRNNQPQHF. In DNA form, the CDR3 reads TGTGCCAGCAGCCCGGGTAGGAACAATCAGCCCCAGCATTTT. This chain connects TRBV7-2 to TRBJ1-5; D is undetermined. Germline V gene sequence: CDR1 SGHTA, CDR2 FQGNSA. This CDR3 is 14 amino acids long. The ends were cut back, 5 bases at V and 3 bases at J, with 11 bases in the middle.

The chain combines TRBV20-1 with TRBJ2-3, with D perhaps matching TRBD1 (6 bases). Per germline, CDR1 DFQATT and CDR2 SNEGSKA (reference sequence). V lost 7 bases to trimming and J lost 3 bases, with 8 bases between them. There are 11 residues in the CDR3. Here the CDR3 reads CSGGPTDTQYF. The DNA for the CDR3 is TGCAGTGGGGGGCCGACAGATACGCAGTATTTT.

This chain uses TRBV7-6 with TRBJ2-1, with 7 bases matching TRBD1. The ends lost 1 base at V and 4 bases at J; junction bases unmatched: 7. Per the germline V gene, CDR1 is SGHVS and CDR2 is FNYEAQ. The CDR3 contains 16 residues. CDR3 nucleotides: TGTGCCAGCAGCTTAGAGACCGGGACAGCTTACAATGAGCAGTTCTTC. This gives the protein CASSLETGTAYNEQFF. Full variable domain (missing parts from reference TRBV7-6 and TRBJ2-1): GAGVSQSPRYKVTKRGQDVALRCDPISGHVSLYWYRQALGQGPEFLTYFNYEAQQDKSGLPNDRFSAERPEGSISTLTIQRTEQRDSAMYRCASSLETGTAYNEQFFGPGTRLTVL.

This clone occurred a few times. The chain joins TRBV5-4 to TRBJ2-5; 16 nucleotides match TRBD2. CDR3 length: 16 amino acids. Per the germline V gene, CDR1 is SGHNT and CDR2 is YYREEE (reference sequence). Unmatched junction bases numbered 2, after V lost 1 base and J lost 5 bases. As DNA, the CDR3 is TGTGCCAGCAGCTTGTGGGGACTAGCGGGGGGGGAGACCCAGTACTTC. Translating gives CASSLWGLAGGETQYF.

The rearrangement links TRBV10-3 to TRBJ2-3; perhaps TRBD1 as D (6 bases). V lost 0 bases to trimming and J lost 0 bases, with 7 bases between them. There are 15 residues in the CDR3. Germline V lookup: CDR1 ENHRY, CDR2 SYGVKD. This chain's CDR3 is CAISESQGSTDTQYF. The CDR3 DNA reads as TGTGCCATCAGTGAGTCGCAGGGGAGCACAGATACGCAGTATTTT.

The chain is built from TRBV7-2 and TRBJ2-2; D remains unclear. The V gene's germline CDR1 is SGHTA and CDR2 FQGNSA. The CDR3 consists of 15 residues. The V end lost 3 bases, the J end lost 2 bases, and 10 bases lay between the germline ends. The CDR3 DNA sequence: TGTGCCAGCAGCTTTACGGGCTTCAACACCGGGGAGCTGTTTTTT. Translating gives CASSFTGFNTGELFF.

This sequence joins TRBV4-1 and TRBJ2-3; 8 bases are a match to TRBD2. The CDR3 is made up of 16 amino acids. Losses at the gene ends were 6 bases for V and 3 bases for J; bases not matched to a gene: 11. Germline values: CDR1 MGHRA, CDR2 YSYEKL. CDR3 loop: CASRGREAGVTDTQYF. Written as DNA, the CDR3 is TGCGCCAGCAGGGGAAGGGAAGCGGGGGTGACAGATACGCAGTATTTT.

J is TRBJ2-5 and V is TRBV6-1; 9 bases are a match to TRBD1. The V gene's germline CDR1 is MNHNS and CDR2 SASEGT. The CDR3 sequence is 15 residues long. V trimming: 4 bases; J trimming: 6 bases; junction bases outside the gene matches: 9. The CDR3: CASSVLGQGKKTQYF. CDR3 sequence (DNA): TGTGCCAGCAGTGTCCTAGGACAGGGGAAGAAGACCCAGTACTTC.

CDR3 DNA: TGTGCCACCAGCAGAGTTGCAGGGGGCTACGAGCAGTACTTC. It yields the protein CATSRVAGGYEQYF. This rearrangement joins TRBV15 to TRBJ2-7; 7 positions agree with TRBD1. The germline V gene has CDR1 LNHNV and CDR2 YYDKDF (reference sequence). Unmatched junction bases numbered 3, after V lost 1 base and J lost 3 bases. The CDR3 extends over 14 amino acids.

This clone was observed a single time. V gene TRBV6-5 combines with J gene TRBJ1-2; D is perhaps TRBD1 (5 bases). Germline lookup yields CDR1 MNHEY and CDR2 SVGAGI. The CDR3 spans 16 residues. The V and J ends lost 2 bases and 8 bases respectively, with 21 bases between them. CDR3 sequence (DNA): TGTGCCAGCAGTTACAAAGGTGGCAGGGCTAGGGGAGGCTACACCTTC. Amino acid sequence: CASSYKGGRARGGYTF.

The chain recombines TRBV5-1 with TRBJ2-1, with no clear D. The CDR3 length is 13 residues. Per the germline V gene, CDR1 is SGHRS and CDR2 is YFSETQ. V lost 4 bases and J 10 bases, leaving 15 bases between the germline ends. CDR3 sequence: CASSRRNSFEQFF. DNA for the CDR3: TGCGCCAGCAGCAGACGAAACAGCTTCGAGCAGTTCTTC. The whole variable domain, filled in from reference TRBV5-1 and TRBJ2-1, reads KAGVTQTPRYLIKTRGQQVTLSCSPISGHRSVSWYQQTPGQGLQFLFEYFSETQRNKGNFPGRFSGRQFSNSRSEMNVSTLELGDSALYLCASSRRNSFEQFFGPGTRLTVL.

This clone was recorded a few times. The chain is built from TRBV6-5 and TRBJ1-2, with 9 bases matching TRBD1. Germline CDR1 reads MNHEY; CDR2 reads SVGAGI. The CDR3 sequence is 12 residues long. J gave up 8 bases and V 10 bases, and 8 bases lay outside the gene matches. CDR3 coding DNA: TGTGCCACACGACGGACAGGGGAAGGCTACACCTTC. Translating it yields CATRRTGEGYTF.

The chain has TRBV18 and TRBJ2-1; 8 bases are a match to TRBD2. J gave up 8 bases and V 1 base, and 4 bases lay outside the gene matches. The CDR3 is 14 amino acids. Germline values: CDR1 KGHSH, CDR2 LQKENI. CDR3 sequence: CASSPRAGDDEQFF. In nucleotides, the CDR3 is TGTGCCAGCTCACCACGAGCGGGGGACGATGAGCAGTTCTTC.

The V call is TRBV11-1, the J call TRBJ2-2; 9 bases are a match to TRBD2. The J segment lost 6 bases and the V segment lost 2 bases, leaving 7 bases of the junction unmatched. CDR1 and CDR2 from the germline V gene are SGHAT and FQDESV (reference sequence). The CDR3 loop spans 16 amino acids. The CDR3, as DNA: TGTGCCAGCAGCTTAAACCTAGCGGGGACATCCGGGGAGCTGTTTTTT. The encoded protein is CASSLNLAGTSGELFF.

This clone was seen a handful of times. The rearrangement links TRBV19 to TRBJ1-5; 7 bases line up with TRBD1. The CDR3 is made up of 15 amino acids. Germline-derived CDR1 and CDR2 are LNHDA and SQIVND (reference sequence). The ends lost 7 bases at V and 7 bases at J; junction bases unmatched: 13. CDR3 DNA sequence: TGTGCCAGTACCCCCACTGACAGGGTCGGACAGCCCCAGCATTTT. This translates into CASTPTDRVGQPQHF.

V usage is TRBV29-1 and J usage is TRBJ1-3; unclear D gene. The CDR3 has 14 amino acids. Germline assignment: CDR1 SQVTM and CDR2 ANQGSEA. Trimming left V 2 bases short and J 0 bases short, with 8 bases between. CDR3 nucleotides: TGCAGCGTTGAACCCGGCCTCTCTGGAAACACCATATATTTT. Amino acids: CSVEPGLSGNTIYF.

J is TRBJ2-7 and V is TRBV11-3; TRBD1 is a possible D gene (6 bases). The CDR3 is 12 amino acids. Trimming took off 4 bases at V and 4 bases at J, with 8 bases between the two ends. Germline lookup yields CDR1 SGHNT and CDR2 YENEEA. CDR3 protein: CASSSGQYEQYF. CDR3 DNA sequence: TGTGCCAGCAGCTCAGGACAGTACGAGCAGTACTTC. Full variable domain (outside the CDR3, taken from reference TRBV11-3 and TRBJ2-7): EAGVVQSPRYKIIEKKQPVAFWCNPISGHNTLYWYLQNLGQGPELLIRYENEEAVDDSQLPKDRFSAERLKGVDSTLKIQPAELGDSAVYLCASSSGQYEQYFGPGTRLTVT.

The V and J genes are TRBV18 and TRBJ2-7; D might be TRBD1 (5 bases). Germline lookup yields CDR1 KGHSH and CDR2 LQKENI. Trimming left V 2 bases short and J 6 bases short, with 5 bases between. The CDR3 has 11 residues. The CDR3 DNA sequence: TGTGCCAGCTCACCAGGGGCCGAGCAGTACTTC. Its protein is CASSPGAEQYF.

The chain uses TRBV6-5 and TRBJ2-7; 7 nucleotides align to TRBD1. The length of the CDR3 is 16 residues. Germline CDR1 and CDR2: MNHEY and SVGAGI. V lost 4 bases to trimming and J lost 2 bases; unmatched junction nucleotides: 11. The CDR3 DNA reads as TGTGCCAGCAGTTCCCCGGGACAGCGAGGGACCTACGAGCAGTACTTC. Translated, it gives CASSSPGQRGTYEQYF.

This chain links TRBV6-1 with TRBJ1-2; 11 bases match TRBD1. CDR3 size: 15 residues. V gave up 7 bases and J gave up 4 bases; unmatched junction bases: 8. Germline CDR1 reads MNHNS; CDR2 reads SASEGT. CDR3 bases: TGTGCCAGCAACACCGGGACAGGGGGTTTCTATGGCTACACCTTC. Amino acid sequence: CASNTGTGGFYGYTF.

The chain links TRBV29-1 to TRBJ2-2; weak D call: TRBD1 (5 bases). In germline, CDR1 is SQVTM, CDR2 ANQGSEA. The CDR3 consists of 13 residues. The V and J ends lost 7 bases and 1 base respectively, with 10 bases between them. The CDR3 nucleotides are TGCAGCGCCGGACATCTGAACACCGGGGAGCTGTTTTTT. Amino acids: CSAGHLNTGELFF.

This clone occurred once. This rearrangement joins TRBV11-1 to TRBJ2-7; 7 bases align to TRBD2. The junction had 10 bases not matched to a gene; V was cut back by 5 bases and J by 3 bases. Germline V gene lookup returns CDR1 SGHAT and CDR2 FQDESV (reference sequence). The CDR3 is made up of 15 amino acids. The CDR3 DNA follows: TGTGCCAGCAGCCTCCGGGGGAGGGCAGTCTACGAGCAGTACTTC. Translation: CASSLRGRAVYEQYF.